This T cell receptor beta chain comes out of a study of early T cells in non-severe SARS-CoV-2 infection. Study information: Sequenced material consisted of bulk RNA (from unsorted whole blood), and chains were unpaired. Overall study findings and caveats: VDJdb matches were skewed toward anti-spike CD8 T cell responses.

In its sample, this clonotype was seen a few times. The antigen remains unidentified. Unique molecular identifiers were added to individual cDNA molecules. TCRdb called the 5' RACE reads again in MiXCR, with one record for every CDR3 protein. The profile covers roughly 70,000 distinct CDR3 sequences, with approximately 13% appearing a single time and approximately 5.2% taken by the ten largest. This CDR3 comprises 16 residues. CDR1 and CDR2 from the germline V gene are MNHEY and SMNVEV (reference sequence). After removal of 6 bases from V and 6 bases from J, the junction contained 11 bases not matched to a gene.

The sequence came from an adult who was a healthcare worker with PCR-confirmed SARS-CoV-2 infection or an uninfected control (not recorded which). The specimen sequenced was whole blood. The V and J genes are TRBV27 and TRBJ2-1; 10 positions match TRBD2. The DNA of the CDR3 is TGTGCCAGCAGACCTGATGGTCTAGCGGGAGTCAATGAGCAGTTCTTC. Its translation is CASRPDGLAGVNEQFF.